Shown below are 8 T cell receptor beta chains from a single sample sequenced in a study of identical twins. TCRdb recomputed calls from the 5' RACE reads with MiXCR, one row per CDR3 protein. Among 1.5 million to 2 million distinct CDR3 sequences listed, around a third were seen once. The sample consisted of cord blood. The receptors here all came from a newborn girl in good health.

The V and J genes are TRBV29-1 and TRBJ1-1; no firm D call. This CDR3 region has 12 residues. In germline, CDR1 is SQVTM, CDR2 ANQGSEA. The V end was cut by 3 bases, the J end by 4 bases, with 9 bases between. The CDR3 is CSVESGSTEAFF. CDR3 bases: TGCAGCGTTGAGTCGGGGAGCACTGAAGCTTTCTTT.

V and J are TRBV28 and TRBJ2-5; D not resolved. The J call may be wrong; the DNA end is better matched by TRBJ2-7. Per the germline V gene, CDR1 is MDHEN and CDR2 is SYDVKM. The CDR3 is 15 residues long. The CDR3 DNA reads as TGTGCCAGCAGTCGGAAAGTCCTTCGCCCCAACGAGCAGTACTTC. Encoded protein: CASSRKVLRPNEQYF.

The J gene is TRBJ2-7, the V gene TRBV5-1; D unclear. The CDR3 runs 15 residues. CDR1 and CDR2 (germline): SGHRS, YFSETQ. Trimming left V 4 bases short and J 7 bases short, with 21 bases between. CDR3 amino acids: CASSPDWSSYNEQYF. CDR3 DNA sequence: TGCGCCAGCAGCCCAGACTGGAGCTCCTACAATGAGCAGTACTTC.

This clonotype was counted a few times. The rearrangement links TRBV20-1 to TRBJ1-2; the D gene is possibly TRBD1 (5 bases). CDR3 size: 18 residues. Trimming took off 4 bases at V and 1 base at J, with 25 bases between the two ends. Germline values: CDR1 DFQATT, CDR2 SNEGSKA (reference sequence). CDR3 nucleotides: TGCAGTGCTACCCAAATAACGGATCAGGGTCCCCTTAACTATGGCTACACCTTC. Translating gives CSATQITDQGPLNYGYTF.

This clonotype was counted many times. CDR3 in amino acids: CASSYSRTENTEAFF. The CDR3 DNA sequence: TGTGCCAGCAGTTACTCGAGGACAGAGAACACTGAAGCTTTCTTT. The chain joins TRBV6-2 or TRBV6-3 to TRBJ1-1; TRBD1 might be the D (6 bases). This CDR3 has 15 residues. CDR1 is MNHEY, CDR2 SVGEGT, per germline. The V end was cut by 0 bases, the J end by 1 base, with 9 bases between.

The genes are TRBV20-1 and TRBJ1-1, with a possible D match to TRBD1 (5 bases). V gave up 3 bases and J gave up 1 base, with 12 bases separating them. Germline V lookup: CDR1 DFQATT, CDR2 SNEGSKA (reference sequence). The CDR3 extends over 14 amino acids. This chain's CDR3 is CSARIGGGNTEAFF. Written as DNA, the CDR3 is TGCAGTGCTAGGATCGGGGGGGGGAACACTGAAGCTTTCTTT.

This chain joins TRBV18 and TRBJ1-2; D perhaps matches TRBD1 (6 bases). The CDR3 contains 15 residues. V lost 1 base to trimming and J lost 5 bases, with 14 bases between them. Germline V CDR1 and CDR2: KGHSH, LQKENI. Written as DNA, the CDR3 is TGTGCCAGCTCACCACTCTCGGGGGCTGGGTATGGCTACACCTTC. This sequence encodes CASSPLSGAGYGYTF.

This rearrangement joins TRBV18 to TRBJ2-5; D gene ambiguous. CDR1 is KGHSH and CDR2 is LQKENI in the germline V gene. The CDR3 extends over 13 amino acids. V lost 0 bases and J lost 5, with 7 bases in between. Here the CDR3 reads CASSPPTLETQYF. The CDR3 region has the DNA TGTGCCAGCTCACCACCAACCCTCGAGACCCAGTACTTC.